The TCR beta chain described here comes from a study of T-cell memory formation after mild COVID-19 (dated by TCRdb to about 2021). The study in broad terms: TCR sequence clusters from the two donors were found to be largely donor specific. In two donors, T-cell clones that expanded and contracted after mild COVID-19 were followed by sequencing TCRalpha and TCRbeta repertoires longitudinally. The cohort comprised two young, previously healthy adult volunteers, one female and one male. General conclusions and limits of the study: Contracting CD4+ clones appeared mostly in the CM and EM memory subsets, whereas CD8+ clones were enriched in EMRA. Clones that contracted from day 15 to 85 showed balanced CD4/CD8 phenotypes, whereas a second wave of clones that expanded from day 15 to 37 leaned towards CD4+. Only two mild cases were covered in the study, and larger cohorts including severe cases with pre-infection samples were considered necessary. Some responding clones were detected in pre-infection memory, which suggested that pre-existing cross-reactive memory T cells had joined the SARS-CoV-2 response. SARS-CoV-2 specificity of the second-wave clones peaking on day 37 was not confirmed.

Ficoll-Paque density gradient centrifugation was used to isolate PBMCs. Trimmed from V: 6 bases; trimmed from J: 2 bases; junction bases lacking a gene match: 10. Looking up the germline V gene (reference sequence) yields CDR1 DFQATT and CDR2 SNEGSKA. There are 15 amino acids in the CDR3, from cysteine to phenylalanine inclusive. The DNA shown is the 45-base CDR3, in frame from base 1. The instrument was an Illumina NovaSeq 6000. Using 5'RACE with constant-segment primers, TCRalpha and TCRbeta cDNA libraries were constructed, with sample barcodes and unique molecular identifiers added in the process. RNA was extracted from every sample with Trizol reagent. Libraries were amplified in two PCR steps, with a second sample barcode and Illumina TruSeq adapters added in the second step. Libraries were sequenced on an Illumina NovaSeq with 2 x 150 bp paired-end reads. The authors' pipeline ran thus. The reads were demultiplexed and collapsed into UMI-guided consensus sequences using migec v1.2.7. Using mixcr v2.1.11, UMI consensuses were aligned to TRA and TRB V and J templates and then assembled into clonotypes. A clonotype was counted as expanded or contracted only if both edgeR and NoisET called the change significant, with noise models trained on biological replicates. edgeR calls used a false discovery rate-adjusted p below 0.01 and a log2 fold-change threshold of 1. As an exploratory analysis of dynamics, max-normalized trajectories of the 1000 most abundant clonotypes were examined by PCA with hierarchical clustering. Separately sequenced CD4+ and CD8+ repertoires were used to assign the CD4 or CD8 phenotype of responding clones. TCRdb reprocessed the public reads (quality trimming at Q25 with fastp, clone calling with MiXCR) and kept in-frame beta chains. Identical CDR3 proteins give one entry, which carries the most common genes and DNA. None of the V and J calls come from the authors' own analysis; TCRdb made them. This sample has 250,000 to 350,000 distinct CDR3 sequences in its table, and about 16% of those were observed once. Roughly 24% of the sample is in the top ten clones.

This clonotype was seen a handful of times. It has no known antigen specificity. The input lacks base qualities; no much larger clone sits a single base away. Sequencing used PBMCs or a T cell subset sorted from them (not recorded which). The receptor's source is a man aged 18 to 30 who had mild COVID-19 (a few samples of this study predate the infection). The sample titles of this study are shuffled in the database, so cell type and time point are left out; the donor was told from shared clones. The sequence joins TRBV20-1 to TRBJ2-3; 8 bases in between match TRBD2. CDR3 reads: CSAPLAGGLTDTQYF. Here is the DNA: TGCAGTGCACCCCTGGCGGGGGGCCTCACAGATACGCAGTATTTT.